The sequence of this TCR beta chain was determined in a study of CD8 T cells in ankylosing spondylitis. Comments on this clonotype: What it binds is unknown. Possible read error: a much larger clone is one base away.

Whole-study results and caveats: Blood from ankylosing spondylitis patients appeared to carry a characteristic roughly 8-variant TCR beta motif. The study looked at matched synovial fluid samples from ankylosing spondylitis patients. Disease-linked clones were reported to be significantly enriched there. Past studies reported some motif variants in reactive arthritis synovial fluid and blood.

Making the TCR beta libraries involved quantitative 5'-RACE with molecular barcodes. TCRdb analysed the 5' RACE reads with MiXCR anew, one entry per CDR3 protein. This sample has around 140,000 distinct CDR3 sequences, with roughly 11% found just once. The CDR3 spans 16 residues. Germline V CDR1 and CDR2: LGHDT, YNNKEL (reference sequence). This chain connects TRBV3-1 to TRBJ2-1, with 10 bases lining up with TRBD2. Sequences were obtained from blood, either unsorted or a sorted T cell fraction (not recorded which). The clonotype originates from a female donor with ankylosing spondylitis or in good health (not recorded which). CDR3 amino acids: CTSSHPSGRALNEQFF. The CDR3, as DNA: TGTACCAGCAGCCATCCCAGCGGGAGGGCCCTCAATGAGCAGTTCTTC.